Below are 15 T cell receptor beta chains sequenced from a single sample in a study of cytomegalovirus exposure and HLA in healthy donors. The PCR was carried out with 60 Vbeta primers and 13 Jbeta primers. The data were produced by immunoSEQ multiplex PCR, yet TCRdb's version contains in-frame clones alone and is incomplete. The table shows about 130,000 clones, with less than 90% occurring only once. Sequenced material: PBMCs. All receptors come from a young man in good health and CMV-seropositive.

A few counts support this clone. The chain uses TRBV6-5 and TRBJ1-6, with D possibly TRBD1 on 5 matching bases. Trimming left V 6 bases short and J 7 bases short, with 13 bases between. The germline V gene encodes CDR1 MNHEY and CDR2 SVGAGI. The CDR3 loop spans 14 amino acids. The CDR3 DNA reads as TGTGCCAGCAGGGGGGGACGGATAAATTCACCCCTCCACTTT. This encodes CASRGGRINSPLHF.

This chain uses TRBV2 with TRBJ2-7, with 7 bases that match TRBD1. There are 12 residues in the CDR3. V gave up 7 bases and J gave up 6 bases; unmatched junction bases: 6. Germline V gives CDR1 SNHLY, CDR2 FYNNEI. The CDR3 loop reads CASKGTAREQYF. The CDR3 DNA follows: TGTGCCAGCAAAGGGACAGCTCGCGAGCAGTACTTC.

This clone appeared a single time. The rearrangement links TRBV5-6 to TRBJ2-2; D gene uncertain. This CDR3 is built from 12 residues. Germline V gene data show CDR1 as SGHDT and CDR2 as YYEEEE. Trimming left V 4 bases short and J 7 bases short, with 8 bases between. The CDR3 reads CASSPSVGELFF. CDR3 in DNA: TGTGCCAGCAGCCCCTCGGTCGGGGAGCTGTTTTTT.

V is TRBV4-1 and J is TRBJ2-2; 10 nucleotides match TRBD2. This CDR3 has 17 residues. With V trimmed by 2 bases and J by 4 bases, 7 bases remained unmatched. The germline CDR1 and CDR2 sequences are MGHRA and YSYEKL. The CDR3 protein is CASSQLAGGVSTGELFF. CDR3 nucleotides: TGCGCCAGCAGCCAATTAGCGGGGGGTGTAAGCACCGGGGAGCTGTTTTTT.

The J gene is TRBJ1-1, the V gene TRBV5-4; the match to TRBD1 covers 8 bases. The CDR3 consists of 13 residues. V gave up 2 bases and J gave up 4 bases; unmatched junction bases: 1. Germline CDR1 reads SGHNT; CDR2 reads YYREEE (reference sequence). CDR3 region: CASSFQGATEAFF. CDR3 DNA: TGTGCCAGCAGCTTTCAGGGGGCCACTGAAGCTTTCTTT.

The J gene is TRBJ2-2, the V gene TRBV5-1; D is perhaps TRBD2 (5 bases). The CDR3 has 15 residues. Germline V gene data show CDR1 as SGHRS and CDR2 as YFSETQ. Trimming removed 3 bases from V and 1 base from J, with 10 bases in between. CDR3 protein: CASSSDLENTGELFF. The CDR3 DNA sequence: TGCGCCAGCAGCTCGGACTTGGAGAACACCGGGGAGCTGTTTTTT.

This chain links TRBV4-1 with TRBJ2-5, with no clear D. The germline V and J ends were trimmed by 1 base and 3 bases, with 9 bases remaining between them. Germline CDR1 is MGHRA and CDR2 is YSYEKL. This CDR3 spans 14 amino acids. Here the CDR3 DNA reads TGCGCCAGCAGCCAAGTTCCAGTCGAAGAGACCCAGTACTTC. Amino acid sequence: CASSQVPVEETQYF.

Regarding this clone: Relative to the germline gene, one junction end is altered; a read error may explain this. This rearrangement joins TRBV5-6 to TRBJ2-1, with TRBD2 matching over 11 bases. The CDR3 spans 16 residues. Germline V gene lookup returns CDR1 SGHDT and CDR2 YYEEEE. The CDR3 DNA follows: TGTGCCAGCAGCAATTACGGGACTAGCGGTTACAGTGAGCAGTTCTTC. As protein: CASSNYGTSGYSEQFF.

The V call is TRBV27, the J call TRBJ2-7, with 11 bases fitting TRBD1. Trimming at V came to 0 bases and at J to 3 bases, leaving 1 base not matched to a gene. CDR1 and CDR2 (germline): MNHEY, SMNVEV (reference sequence). The CDR3 runs to 15 residues. This CDR3 reads CASSLSGTGGYEQYF. DNA of the CDR3: TGTGCCAGCAGTTTATCTGGGACAGGGGGCTACGAGCAGTACTTC.

The chain recombines TRBV19 with TRBJ1-1; D is undetermined. In germline, CDR1 is LNHDA, CDR2 SQIVND (reference sequence). Trimming took 6 bases from V and 0 from J, leaving 11 bases between them. The CDR3 is 14 amino acids. The CDR3 DNA reads as TGTGCCAGTAGGTCGGAGGAGATGAACACTGAAGCTTTCTTT. Its translation is CASRSEEMNTEAFF.

The chain employs TRBV5-1 and TRBJ2-7; TRBD2 matches at 9 bases. This CDR3 region has 15 residues. From germline, CDR1 is SGHRS and CDR2 YFSETQ. V trimming: 4 bases; J trimming: 3 bases; junction bases outside the gene matches: 8. The DNA for the CDR3 is TGCGCCAGCAGCCCTAGCGGGGTGCCCGTCTACGAGCAGTACTTC. It yields the protein CASSPSGVPVYEQYF.

The sample holds a few counts of this clone. The rearrangement uses TRBV7-9 and TRBJ2-1; 8 positions agree with TRBD2. CDR1 and CDR2 from the germline V gene are SEHNR and FQNEAQ (reference sequence). V gave up 5 bases and J gave up 2 bases; unmatched junction bases: 5. The CDR3 extends over 15 amino acids. CDR3 in amino acids: CASSPSGGAYNEQFF. DNA of the CDR3: TGTGCCAGCAGCCCGAGCGGGGGCGCCTACAATGAGCAGTTCTTC. The whole variable domain, remainder taken from reference TRBV7-9 and TRBJ2-1, is DTGVSQNPRHKITKRGQNVTFRCDPISEHNRLYWYRQTLGQGPEFLTYFQNEAQLEKSRLLSDRFSAERPKGSFSTLEIQRTEQGDSAMYLCASSPSGGAYNEQFFGPGTRLTVL.

The V call is TRBV9, the J call TRBJ1-1; D may be TRBD1 (5 bases). Trimming left V 5 bases short and J 11 bases short, with 19 bases between. CDR1 is SGDLS and CDR2 is YYNGEE in the germline V gene. This CDR3 is 13 amino acids long. In DNA, the CDR3 is TGTGCCAGCAGTTACTCGGCGGGGCATTGGGCTTTCTTT. It yields the protein CASSYSAGHWAFF. Supplemented by reference TRBV9 and TRBJ1-1, the full variable domain reads DSGVTQTPKHLITATGQRVTLRCSPRSGDLSVYWYQQSLDQGLQFLIQYYNGEERAKGNILERFSAQQFPDLHSELNLSSLELGDSALYFCASSYSAGHWAFFGQGTRLTVV.

This clone was seen once. J is TRBJ1-1 and V is TRBV19; 8 nucleotides agree with TRBD1. The ends lost 3 bases at V and 4 bases at J; junction bases unmatched: 4. CDR3 length equals 14 residues. Germline CDR1 and CDR2: LNHDA and SQIVND (reference sequence). The CDR3, as DNA: TGTGCCAGTAGTATTGCAGGGGGCACCACTGAAGCTTTCTTT. Translation: CASSIAGGTTEAFF. The complete variable domain, with remaining parts taken from reference TRBV19 and TRBJ1-1, reads DGGITQSPKYLFRKEGQNVTLSCEQNLNHDAMYWYRQDPGQGLRLIYYSQIVNDFQKGDIAEGYSVSREKKESFPLTVTSAQKNPTAFYLCASSIAGGTTEAFFGQGTRLTVV.

This chain links TRBV5-1 with TRBJ2-2, with 7 bases that match TRBD2. The CDR3 totals 16 residues. Germline V gene lookup returns CDR1 SGHRS and CDR2 YFSETQ. The V segment lost 0 bases and the J segment 4 bases; nucleotides outside the gene matches: 6. The CDR3 DNA sequence: TGCGCCAGCAGCTTGGACAGCGGGGAGATCACCGGGGAGCTGTTTTTT. This translates into CASSLDSGEITGELFF.